The next 2 T cell receptor beta chains were all read from a single sample in a study of T cells in narcolepsy. Here immunoSEQ multiplex PCR was the method, and the copy in TCRdb shows in-frame clones only, minus some. Among tens of thousands of clones listed, more than 75% were seen once. The sample consisted of CD45RA- memory CD4+ T cells from PBMCs. The receptors were sampled from a human donor with narcolepsy.

CDR3 sequence: CASSRTSGASEQYF. In nucleotides, the CDR3 is TGTGCCAGCAGCCGGACTAGCGGGGCCTCTGAGCAGTACTTC. This sequence joins TRBV7-2 and TRBJ2-7, with TRBD2 matching 12 bases. The ends lost 5 bases at V and 7 bases at J; junction bases unmatched: 6. Germline V gene lookup returns CDR1 SGHTA and CDR2 FQGNSA. The CDR3 contains 14 residues.

This clone was picked up one time. The J gene is TRBJ1-2, the V gene TRBV9, with D maybe TRBD1 (5 bases). V was cut by 3 bases and J by 10 bases, with 16 bases left in between. Germline V CDR1 and CDR2: SGDLS, YYNGEE. This CDR3 region has 13 residues. The CDR3 DNA reads TGTGCCAGCAGCGCTGACGGGGGGATACCCTACACCTTC. It translates to CASSADGGIPYTF.